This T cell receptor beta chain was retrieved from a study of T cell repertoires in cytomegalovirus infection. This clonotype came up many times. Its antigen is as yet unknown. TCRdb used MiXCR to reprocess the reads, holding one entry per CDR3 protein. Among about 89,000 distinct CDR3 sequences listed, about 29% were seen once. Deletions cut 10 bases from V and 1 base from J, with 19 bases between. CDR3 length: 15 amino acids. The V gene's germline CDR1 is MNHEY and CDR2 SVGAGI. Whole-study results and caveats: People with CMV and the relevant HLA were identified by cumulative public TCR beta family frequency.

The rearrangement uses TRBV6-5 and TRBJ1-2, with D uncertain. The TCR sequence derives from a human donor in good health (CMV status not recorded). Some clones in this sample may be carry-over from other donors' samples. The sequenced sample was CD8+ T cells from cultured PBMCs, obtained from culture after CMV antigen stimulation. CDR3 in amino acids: CATAPTTGINYGYTF. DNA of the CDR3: TGTGCCACTGCTCCCACGACGGGGATTAACTATGGCTACACCTTC.